This record looks at one T cell receptor (beta chain) sequence and its context. Its antigen is not yet known. Within one base of it there is no much larger clone, and no base qualities were kept. This sample was included in a study of human T cells and chemical hapten exposure (dated by TCRdb to the early 2020s). For the wider study: For sensitization, 2% DPC in acetone was applied to a roughly 2 cm by roughly 2 cm area of upper inner arm skin. Throughout the roughly 23-week study period, patients were also given weekly therapeutic DPC doses on the scalp. Patch testing was performed on the upper back with Finn chambers containing 0.01% DPC, and the patch tests were scored after 6 days according to International Contact Dermatitis Research Group standards. Most of the patients in the cohort were female, and the cohort covered alopecia areata with under or over 50% scalp involvement, alopecia totalis and alopecia universalis. Libraries were pooled for sequencing, and per-sample TCR yields varied mainly because of small differences in library volumes within the pool. The study tracked peripheral blood TCR repertoire changes in vivo during primary and secondary sensitization to the hapten diphenylcyclopropenone (DPC) in alopecia patients. Patient blood was sampled pre-sensitization (week 0) and at 2, 6 and about 24 weeks after DPC sensitization. Nearly 30 alopecia patients gave blood for TCR sequencing at one to four time points (pre-sensitization, 2, 6 and 24 weeks).

What the authors observed across the whole study: Repeated subsampling changed both the strength of the expansion versus patch-test correlation and the threshold at which the correlation became significant. Alopecia, a presumed autoimmune disease, was present in all patients, so the immune response of the patients might differ from that of healthy individuals. The number of PT1 expanded TCRs positively correlated with patch test score, significant at thresholds 8, 16 and 32 but not 4. Compared with pre-sensitization or healthy control sets, expanded TCRs formed significantly more large CDR3 similarity clusters, which is consistent with antigen-driven responses. DPC sensitization did not change the number of TCRs with a frequency above 1 in 1000, and there was no evidence of changes in global repertoire structure.

Counted from cysteine to phenylalanine, this CDR3 has 13 amino acids. Only the CDR3 DNA is retained, 39 bases long and in frame from the first base. V loses 3 bases of germline sequence and J loses 8 bases, and the interval between the two ends is 14 bases. Sequences SGHNT (CDR1) and YYREEE (CDR2) are obtained from the germline V gene (reference sequence). The library was prepared using RACE. TCRdb names NextSeq 500 as the instrument used. Library preparation attached unique molecular identifiers to individual cDNA molecules for quantitative, reproducible TCR counting. Both TCR alpha and TCR beta chains were sequenced from each blood RNA sample. The source study handled its data this way. The median number of TCRs per sample was roughly 100,000, ranging from about 20,000 to 750,000. V, J and CDR3 annotation of the TCR reads was carried out using the Decombinator software suite. For the PS versus PT1 abundance plots, all samples were subsampled to the same number of TCRs (28,000). TCRs were defined as expanded if absent before sensitization and observed at least eight times at the 2-week time point. TCRdb trimmed the raw reads at Q25, called clones with MiXCR and kept productive beta chains. Each record represents a unique CDR3 protein, reported with the most common genes and DNA among its rows. These V and J calls rely on TCRdb rather than the paper's analysis. Present in this sample are under 200,000 distinct CDR3 sequences, 25% to 35% of which were seen just once. The ten largest clones represent under 2.5% of the sample.

The time point label corresponds to: patch test 3, about 24 weeks after DPC sensitization. Sample treatment or condition, as interpreted from the label and publication: therapeutic diphenylcyclopropenone sensitization with weekly scalp DPC. At each patch-test visit, blood was drawn before the patch test was applied. Patients were considered eligible if aged 18 to 70, diagnosed with alopecia and deemed suitable for DPC therapy, and patients were excluded if pregnant. Total RNA was extracted from unfractionated whole blood that had been collected in Tempus Blood RNA tubes. The sequence was obtained from a woman under 30 with alopecia areata. Some clones in this sample may be carry-over from other donors' samples. The rearranged segments are TRBV5-4 and TRBJ1-2; TRBD1 is a weak D gene call, 5 bases matching. This sample comprised whole blood, obtained in connection with sensitization to the hapten diphenylcyclopropenone (DPC). The CDR3 is CASSSTGFGGYTF. The nucleotides read TGTGCCAGCAGCTCAACAGGCTTTGGAGGCTACACCTTC.